A single sample gave rise to the 15 T cell receptor beta chains below, sequenced in a study of T-cell memory formation after mild COVID-19. TCRdb re-derived calls from the 5' RACE reads in MiXCR, one entry per CDR3 protein. In the table there are about half a million distinct CDR3 sequences, over 15% of which are singletons. Sequenced: PBMCs or a T cell subset sorted from them (not recorded which). The receptors here all came from an adult woman who had mild COVID-19 (a few samples of this study predate the infection). Cell type and time point are not known.

This chain uses TRBV4-3 with TRBJ2-5; TRBD1 might be the D (6 bases). V was shortened by 0 bases and J by 5 bases, with 13 bases between the two germline ends. Germline V gene data show CDR1 as LGHNA and CDR2 as YSLEER. The CDR3 spans 15 residues. This CDR3 is CASSQDWGRRETQYF. The CDR3 DNA sequence: TGCGCCAGCAGCCAAGACTGGGGGCGCCGGGAGACCCAGTACTTC.

V and J are TRBV7-8 and TRBJ2-3, with D perhaps TRBD1 or TRBD2 (5 bases each). V was pared by 4 bases and J by 2 bases, with 19 bases between. Germline CDR1 is SGHVS and CDR2 is FQNEAQ. CDR3 length equals 17 residues. The DNA for the CDR3 is TGTGCCAGCAGCTGGGACCCCCGGGTAATGGACACAGATACGCAGTATTTT. Protein sequence: CASSWDPRVMDTDTQYF.

CDR3 sequence: CASSSRQGMEAFF. CDR3 nucleotide sequence: TGTGCCAGCAGCTCGCGACAGGGAATGGAAGCTTTCTTT. This chain links TRBV5-6 with TRBJ1-1; TRBD1 matches at 7 bases. J gave up 8 bases and V 3 bases, and 7 bases lay outside the gene matches. CDR3 length: 13 amino acids. Germline CDR1 SGHDT, CDR2 YYEEEE.

The chain couples TRBV24-1 to TRBJ2-7; TRBD1 agrees at 9 bases. CDR1 and CDR2 from the germline V gene are KGHDR and SFDVKD. Trimming at V came to 4 bases and at J to 2 bases, leaving 8 bases not matched to a gene. The CDR3 totals 16 residues. CDR3 region: CATSEPGQGYPYEQYF. The CDR3 bases are TGTGCCACCAGTGAGCCGGGACAGGGTTATCCCTACGAGCAGTACTTC.

This clonotype is termed medium-sized. This chain connects TRBV13 to TRBJ2-2, with TRBD2 matching 10 bases. After removal of 7 bases from V and 1 base from J, the junction contained 3 bases not matched to a gene. The CDR3 runs to 15 residues. The V gene's germline CDR1 is PRHDT and CDR2 FYEKMQ (reference sequence). The DNA of the CDR3 is TGTGCCAGCATCAGGACTAGCGGGAACACCGGGGAGCTGTTTTTT. It is translated as CASIRTSGNTGELFF. Looking up the rest from reference TRBV13 and TRBJ2-2 gives the full variable domain: AAGVIQSPRHLIKEKRETATLKCYPIPRHDTVYWYQQGPGQDPQFLISFYEKMQSDKGSIPDRFSAQQFSDYHSELNMSSLELGDSALYFCASIRTSGNTGELFFGEGSRLTVL.

The rearrangement joins TRBV29-1 to TRBJ2-1; D is undetermined. CDR1 SQVTM and CDR2 ANQGSEA come from the germline V gene. The CDR3 loop spans 13 amino acids. Trimming cost V 7 bases and J 0 bases, with 10 bases left between them. The CDR3 coding sequence is TGCAGCGCTCATACCGGCTCCTACAATGAGCAGTTCTTC. As protein: CSAHTGSYNEQFF.

In its sample, this clonotype was seen many times. The V call is TRBV7-3, the J call TRBJ1-1; D possibly corresponds to TRBD1 (6 bases). V dropped 5 bases and J dropped 0 bases, with 16 bases sitting between them. Germline CDR1 is SGHTA and CDR2 is FQGTGA. The CDR3 spans 16 residues. This chain's CDR3 is CASSQTGKTVNTEAFF. Written as DNA, the CDR3 is TGTGCCAGCAGCCAAACAGGGAAGACAGTGAACACTGAAGCTTTCTTT.

V gene TRBV9 combines with J gene TRBJ2-3, with TRBD2 matching 10 bases. Germline V gives CDR1 SGDLS, CDR2 YYNGEE. The trim removed 0 bases at V and 3 bases at J, leaving 7 bases unmatched. CDR3 length equals 17 residues. For the CDR3, the DNA is TGTGCCAGCAGCGTAGTGGCTAGCGGGAGCGGGACAGATACGCAGTATTTT. It yields the protein CASSVVASGSGTDTQYF.

In this sample, this clonotype turned up a few times. The rearrangement links TRBV6-2 or TRBV6-3 to TRBJ1-1; tentative D call: TRBD1 (5 bases). Germline lookup yields CDR1 MNHEY and CDR2 SVGEGT. Trimming took 5 bases from V and 4 from J, leaving 11 bases between them. The CDR3 consists of 13 residues. The CDR3 sequence: CASSKLGGTEAFF. CDR3 sequence (DNA): TGTGCCAGCAGTAAGCTGGGGGGCACTGAAGCTTTCTTT.

This clonotype was seen many times. V gene TRBV5-6 combines with J gene TRBJ1-1; D may be TRBD1 (5 bases). The CDR3 length is 14 residues. In germline, CDR1 is SGHDT, CDR2 YYEEEE. V was pared by 5 bases and J by 1 base, with 12 bases between. The CDR3: CASSLAGTNTEAFF. The DNA for the CDR3 is TGTGCCAGCAGTTTAGCAGGGACGAACACTGAAGCTTTCTTT.

This clonotype was observed at least ten times. The chain joins TRBV7-6 to TRBJ2-1; D is perhaps TRBD2 (5 bases). This CDR3 contains 15 residues. The V end lost 6 bases, the J end lost 5 bases, and 17 bases lay between the germline ends. The V gene's germline CDR1 is SGHVS and CDR2 FNYEAQ. CDR3 in DNA: TGTGCCAGCAGTCCTACTCGGGGTCCTAACAATGAGCAGTTCTTC. Translated: CASSPTRGPNNEQFF.

V and J are TRBV20-1 and TRBJ2-1; D is possibly TRBD1 or TRBD2 (6 bases each). This CDR3 is 13 amino acids long. V was shortened by 3 bases and J by 5 bases, with 11 bases between the two germline ends. The germline gives CDR1 DFQATT, CDR2 SNEGSKA (reference sequence). CDR3 nucleotides: TGCAGTGCTAGCGGGGGCCCTAACAATGAGCAGTTCTTC. Translating gives CSASGGPNNEQFF.

This clonotype was recorded many times. The rearrangement links TRBV24-1 to TRBJ2-1, with TRBD2 matching over 12 bases. The V gene's germline CDR1 is KGHDR and CDR2 SFDVKD. Trimming removed 2 bases from V and 7 bases from J; junction bases left unmatched: 11. The CDR3 extends over 18 amino acids. This CDR3 reads CATSDSTRLAGALNEQFF. DNA of the CDR3: TGTGCCACCAGTGATTCGACCAGACTAGCGGGGGCCCTGAATGAGCAGTTCTTC.

There are a few counts of this clonotype. The rearrangement links TRBV12-3 or TRBV12-4 to TRBJ2-1; 8 bases are shared with TRBD2. V lost 6 bases, J lost 0 bases, and 19 bases stayed unmatched. This CDR3 spans 20 amino acids. CDR3 loop: CASRPTNPLAGSSSYNEQFF. For the CDR3, the DNA is TGTGCCAGCAGACCCACAAACCCATTAGCGGGAAGTAGCTCCTACAATGAGCAGTTCTTC.

This clonotype has a handful of counts. V is TRBV12-3 or TRBV12-4 and J is TRBJ2-3; the match to TRBD2 covers 14 bases. V shed 5 bases, J shed 3 bases, and the junction held 7 bases outside the gene matches. The CDR3 totals 17 residues. CDR3 amino acids: CASSTGLAGGWTDTQYF. The DNA of the CDR3 is TGTGCCAGCAGTACTGGACTAGCGGGGGGATGGACAGATACGCAGTATTTT.